This T cell receptor (beta chain) was sequenced in a study of cytomegalovirus exposure and HLA in healthy donors. This clone was observed once. In the PCR, 60 Vbeta and 13 Jbeta primers were used. Produced via immunoSEQ multiplex PCR; TCRdb's table is partial and in-frame only. In the table there are 110,000 or so clones, approximately 80% of which are singletons. Germline V lookup: CDR1 MNHEY, CDR2 SMNVEV (reference sequence). V lost 5 bases to trimming and J lost 7 bases; unmatched junction nucleotides: 3. The CDR3 runs to 14 residues. The sequence was obtained from a woman younger than 45 in good health and CMV-seronegative. This chain uses TRBV27 with TRBJ1-6; 9 positions agree with TRBD1. Input material: PBMCs. The CDR3 loop reads CASSTGQGNSPLHF. CDR3 DNA: TGTGCCAGCAGTACGGGACAGGGCAATTCACCCCTCCACTTT.